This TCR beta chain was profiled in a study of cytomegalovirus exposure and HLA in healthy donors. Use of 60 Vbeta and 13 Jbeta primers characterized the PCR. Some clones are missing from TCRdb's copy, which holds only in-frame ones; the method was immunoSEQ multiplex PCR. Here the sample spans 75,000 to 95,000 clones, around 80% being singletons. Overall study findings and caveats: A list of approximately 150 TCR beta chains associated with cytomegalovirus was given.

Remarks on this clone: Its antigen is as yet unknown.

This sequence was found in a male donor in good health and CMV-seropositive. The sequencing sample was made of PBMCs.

The CDR3 DNA reads as TGTGCCAGCCGGGGACAGATGAACACTGAAGCTTTCTTT. Encoded protein: CASRGQMNTEAFF. J is TRBJ1-1 and V is TRBV28, with 7 bases that match TRBD1. The CDR3 totals 13 residues. Germline CDR1 and CDR2: MDHEN and SYDVKM. V lost 8 bases to trimming and J lost 0 bases; unmatched junction nucleotides: 3.